This T cell receptor beta chain was obtained from a study of blood T cell repertoires in COVID-19. The repertoire was sequenced with immunoSEQ multiplex PCR; TCRdb's copy has only in-frame clones and lacks some. Seen here are approximately 440,000 clones, about 90% observed once, and the top ten hold roughly 0.7%. The sequence was collected from a young woman who had recovered from COVID-19. Sequencing was done on a sample of PBMCs or T cells enriched from blood (not recorded which).

Here the CDR3 reads CASSYPGPGTEAFF. The CDR3 nucleotides read TGTGCCAGCAGTTATCCAGGGCCCGGTACTGAAGCTTTCTTT. V and J are TRBV28 and TRBJ1-1, with D possibly matching TRBD1 (5 bases). The ends were cut back, 4 bases at V and 5 bases at J, with 14 bases in the middle. CDR1 is MDHEN, CDR2 SYDVKM, per germline. The CDR3 runs 14 residues.